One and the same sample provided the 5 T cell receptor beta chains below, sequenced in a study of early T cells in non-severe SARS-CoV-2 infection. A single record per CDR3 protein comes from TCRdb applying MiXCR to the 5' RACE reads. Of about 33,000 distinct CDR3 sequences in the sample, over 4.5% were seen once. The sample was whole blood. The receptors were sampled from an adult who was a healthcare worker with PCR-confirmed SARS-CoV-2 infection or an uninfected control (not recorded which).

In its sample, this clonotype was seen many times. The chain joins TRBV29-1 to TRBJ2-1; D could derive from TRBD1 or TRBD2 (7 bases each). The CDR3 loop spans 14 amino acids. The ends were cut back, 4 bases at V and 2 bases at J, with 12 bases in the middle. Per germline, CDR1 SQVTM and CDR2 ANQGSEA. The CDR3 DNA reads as TGCAGCGTTGTTCAGGGGGGGACCTACAATGAGCAGTTCTTC. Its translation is CSVVQGGTYNEQFF.

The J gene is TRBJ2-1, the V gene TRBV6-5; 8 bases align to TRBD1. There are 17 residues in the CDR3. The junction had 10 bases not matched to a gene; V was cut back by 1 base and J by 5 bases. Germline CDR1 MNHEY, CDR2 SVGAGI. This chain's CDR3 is CASSYLAGQGQHNEQFF. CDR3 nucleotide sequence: TGTGCCAGCAGTTACTTAGCCGGACAGGGTCAACACAATGAGCAGTTCTTC.

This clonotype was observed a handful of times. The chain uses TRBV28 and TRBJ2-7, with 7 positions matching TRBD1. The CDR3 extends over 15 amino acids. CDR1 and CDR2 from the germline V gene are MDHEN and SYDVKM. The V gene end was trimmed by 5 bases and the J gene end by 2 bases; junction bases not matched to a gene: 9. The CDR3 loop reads CASSPPQGRTYEQYF. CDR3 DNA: TGTGCCAGCAGTCCTCCACAGGGGCGAACCTACGAGCAGTACTTC. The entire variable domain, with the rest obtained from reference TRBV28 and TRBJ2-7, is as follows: DVKVTQSSRYLVKRTGEKVFLECVQDMDHENMFWYRQDPGLGLRLIYFSYDVKMKEKGDIPEGYSVSREKKERFSLILESASTNQTSMYLCASSPPQGRTYEQYFGPGTRLTVT.

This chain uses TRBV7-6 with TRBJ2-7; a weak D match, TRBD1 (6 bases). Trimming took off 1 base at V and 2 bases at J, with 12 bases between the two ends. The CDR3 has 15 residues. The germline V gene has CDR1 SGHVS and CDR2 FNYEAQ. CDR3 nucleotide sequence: TGTGCCAGCAGCTTAGTGAGGGACAAAACCTACGAGCAGTACTTC. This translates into CASSLVRDKTYEQYF. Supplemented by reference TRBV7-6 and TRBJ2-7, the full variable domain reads GAGVSQSPRYKVTKRGQDVALRCDPISGHVSLYWYRQALGQGPEFLTYFNYEAQQDKSGLPNDRFSAERPEGSISTLTIQRTEQRDSAMYRCASSLVRDKTYEQYFGPGTRLTVT.

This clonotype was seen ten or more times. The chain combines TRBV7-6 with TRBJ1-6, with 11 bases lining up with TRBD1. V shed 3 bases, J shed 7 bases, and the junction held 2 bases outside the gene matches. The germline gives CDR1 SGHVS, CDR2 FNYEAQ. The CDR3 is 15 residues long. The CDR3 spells CASSFGQGANSPLHF. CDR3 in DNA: TGTGCCAGCAGCTTCGGACAGGGGGCGAATTCACCCCTCCACTTT. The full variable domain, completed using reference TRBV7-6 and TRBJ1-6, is GAGVSQSPRYKVTKRGQDVALRCDPISGHVSLYWYRQALGQGPEFLTYFNYEAQQDKSGLPNDRFSAERPEGSISTLTIQRTEQRDSAMYRCASSFGQGANSPLHFGNGTRLTVT.